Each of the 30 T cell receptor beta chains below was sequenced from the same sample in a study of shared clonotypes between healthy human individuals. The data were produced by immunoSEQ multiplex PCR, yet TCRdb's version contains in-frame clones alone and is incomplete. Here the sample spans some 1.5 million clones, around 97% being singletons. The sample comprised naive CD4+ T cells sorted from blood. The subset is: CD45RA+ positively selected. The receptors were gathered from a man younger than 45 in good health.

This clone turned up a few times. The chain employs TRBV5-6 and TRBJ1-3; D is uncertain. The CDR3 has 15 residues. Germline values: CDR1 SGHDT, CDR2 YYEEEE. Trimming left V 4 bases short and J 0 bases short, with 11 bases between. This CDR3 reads CASSDTGHSGNTIYF. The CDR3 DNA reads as TGTGCCAGCAGCGACACCGGCCACTCTGGAAACACCATATATTTT.

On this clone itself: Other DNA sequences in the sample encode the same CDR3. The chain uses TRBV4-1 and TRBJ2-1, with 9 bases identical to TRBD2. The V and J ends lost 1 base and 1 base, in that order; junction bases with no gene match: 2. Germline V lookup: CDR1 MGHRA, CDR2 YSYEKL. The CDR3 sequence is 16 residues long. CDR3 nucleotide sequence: TGCGCCAGCAGCCAAGGTCTAGCGGGGTCCTACAATGAGCAGTTCTTC. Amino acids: CASSQGLAGSYNEQFF.

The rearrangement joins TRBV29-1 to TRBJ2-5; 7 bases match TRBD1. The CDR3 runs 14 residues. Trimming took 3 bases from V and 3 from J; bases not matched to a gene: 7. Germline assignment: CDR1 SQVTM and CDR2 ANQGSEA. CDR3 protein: CSVDRATGKETQYF. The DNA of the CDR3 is TGCAGCGTTGATAGGGCGACAGGGAAAGAGACCCAGTACTTC.

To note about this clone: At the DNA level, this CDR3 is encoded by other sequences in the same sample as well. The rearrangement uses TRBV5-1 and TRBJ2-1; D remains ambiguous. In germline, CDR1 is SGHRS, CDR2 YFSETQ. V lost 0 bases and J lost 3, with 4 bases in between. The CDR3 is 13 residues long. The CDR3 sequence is CASSLDRYNEQFF. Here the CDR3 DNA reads TGCGCCAGCAGCTTGGATCGCTACAATGAGCAGTTCTTC.

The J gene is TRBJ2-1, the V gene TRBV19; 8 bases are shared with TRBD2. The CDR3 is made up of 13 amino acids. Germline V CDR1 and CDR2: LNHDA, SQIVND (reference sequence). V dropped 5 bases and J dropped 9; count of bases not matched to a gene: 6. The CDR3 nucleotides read TGTGCCAGTAGTGTGGTAGCGGGGTTTGAGCAGTTCTTC. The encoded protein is CASSVVAGFEQFF. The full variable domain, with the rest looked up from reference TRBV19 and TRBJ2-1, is DGGITQSPKYLFRKEGQNVTLSCEQNLNHDAMYWYRQDPGQGLRLIYYSQIVNDFQKGDIAEGYSVSREKKESFPLTVTSAQKNPTAFYLCASSVVAGFEQFFGPGTRLTVL.

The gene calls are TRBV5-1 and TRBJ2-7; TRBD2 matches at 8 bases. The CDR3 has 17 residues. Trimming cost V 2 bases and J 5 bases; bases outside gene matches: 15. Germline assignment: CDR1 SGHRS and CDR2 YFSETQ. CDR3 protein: CASSLSSGSRFGNEQYF. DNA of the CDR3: TGCGCCAGCAGCTTATCCAGCGGGAGCCGATTCGGGAACGAGCAGTACTTC.

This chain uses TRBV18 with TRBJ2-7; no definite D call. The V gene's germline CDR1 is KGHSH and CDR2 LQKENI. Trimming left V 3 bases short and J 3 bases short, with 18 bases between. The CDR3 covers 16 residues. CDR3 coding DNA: TGTGCCAGCTCACCCACACCAGGAGTAAGCCACTACGAGCAGTACTTC. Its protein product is CASSPTPGVSHYEQYF.

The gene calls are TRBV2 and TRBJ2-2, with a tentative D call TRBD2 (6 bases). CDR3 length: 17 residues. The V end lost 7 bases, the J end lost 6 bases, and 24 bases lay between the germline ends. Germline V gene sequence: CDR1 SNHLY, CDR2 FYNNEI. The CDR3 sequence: CASIFGVRAGRSGELFF. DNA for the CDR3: TGTGCCAGCATTTTTGGGGTTCGCGCGGGAAGGTCCGGGGAGCTGTTTTTT.

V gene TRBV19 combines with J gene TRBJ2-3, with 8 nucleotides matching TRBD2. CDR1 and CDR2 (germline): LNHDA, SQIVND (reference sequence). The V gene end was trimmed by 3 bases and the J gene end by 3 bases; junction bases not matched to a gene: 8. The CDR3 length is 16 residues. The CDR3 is CASSISSGSNTDTQYF. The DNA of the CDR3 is TGTGCCAGTAGTATTTCCAGCGGGAGTAATACAGATACGCAGTATTTT. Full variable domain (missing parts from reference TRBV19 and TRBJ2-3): DGGITQSPKYLFRKEGQNVTLSCEQNLNHDAMYWYRQDPGQGLRLIYYSQIVNDFQKGDIAEGYSVSREKKESFPLTVTSAQKNPTAFYLCASSISSGSNTDTQYFGPGTRLTVL.

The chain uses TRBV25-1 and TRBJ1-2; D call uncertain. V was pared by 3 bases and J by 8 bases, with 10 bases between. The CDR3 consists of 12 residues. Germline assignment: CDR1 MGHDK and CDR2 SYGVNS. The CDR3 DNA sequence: TGTGCCAGCAGTGAGGGAGCAGGAGGCTACACCTTC. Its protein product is CASSEGAGGYTF.

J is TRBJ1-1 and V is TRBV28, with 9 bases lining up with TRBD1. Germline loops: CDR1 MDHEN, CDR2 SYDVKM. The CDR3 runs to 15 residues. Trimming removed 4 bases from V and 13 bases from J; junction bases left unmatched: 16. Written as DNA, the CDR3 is TGTGCCAGCAGTTCGACGCGTGACAGGGGGTTAATCGTTTTCTTT. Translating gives CASSSTRDRGLIVFF.

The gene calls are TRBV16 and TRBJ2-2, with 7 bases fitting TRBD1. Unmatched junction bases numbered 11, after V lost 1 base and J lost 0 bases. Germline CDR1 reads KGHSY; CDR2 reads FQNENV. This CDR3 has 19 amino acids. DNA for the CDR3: TGTGCCAGCAGCCAATTTCGCCCGGACAGGTCTACGAACACCGGGGAGCTGTTTTTT. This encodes CASSQFRPDRSTNTGELFF.

DNA for the CDR3: TGTGCCAGCAGCGTTCAGGGGGCGGACACTGAAGCTTTCTTT. It translates to CASSVQGADTEAFF. The V and J genes are TRBV9 and TRBJ1-1, with 8 nucleotides matching TRBD1. Germline trimming cut 2 bases from V and 3 bases from J; bases unmatched to any gene: 3. From germline, CDR1 is SGDLS and CDR2 YYNGEE. CDR3 length: 14 amino acids. The full variable domain, with the rest looked up from reference TRBV9 and TRBJ1-1, is DSGVTQTPKHLITATGQRVTLRCSPRSGDLSVYWYQQSLDQGLQFLIQYYNGEERAKGNILERFSAQQFPDLHSELNLSSLELGDSALYFCASSVQGADTEAFFGQGTRLTVV.

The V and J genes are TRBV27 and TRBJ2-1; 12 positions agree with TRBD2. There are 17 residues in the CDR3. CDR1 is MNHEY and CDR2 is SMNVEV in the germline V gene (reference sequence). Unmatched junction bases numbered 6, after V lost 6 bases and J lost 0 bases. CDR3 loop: CASRLTSGRSSYNEQFF. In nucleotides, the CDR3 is TGTGCCAGCAGGCTAACTAGCGGGAGGAGCTCCTACAATGAGCAGTTCTTC.

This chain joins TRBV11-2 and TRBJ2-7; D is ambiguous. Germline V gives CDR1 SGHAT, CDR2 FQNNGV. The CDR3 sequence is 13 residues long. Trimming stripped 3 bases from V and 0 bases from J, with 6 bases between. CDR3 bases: TGTGCCAGCAGCTTTGGAGCCTCCTACGAGCAGTACTTC. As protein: CASSFGASYEQYF.

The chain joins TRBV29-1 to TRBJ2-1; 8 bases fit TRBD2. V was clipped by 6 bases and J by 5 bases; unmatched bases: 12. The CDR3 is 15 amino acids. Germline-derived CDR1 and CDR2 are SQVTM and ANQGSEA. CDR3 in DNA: TGCAGCGTCCTACCGGGGGGGGCCCTCGACAATGAGCAGTTCTTC. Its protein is CSVLPGGALDNEQFF.

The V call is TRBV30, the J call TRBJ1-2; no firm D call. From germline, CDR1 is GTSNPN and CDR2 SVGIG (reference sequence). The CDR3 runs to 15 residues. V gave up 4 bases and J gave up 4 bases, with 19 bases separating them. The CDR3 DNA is TGTGCCTGGAAATTAAGGGAAGGCCCTAGCTATGGCTACACCTTC. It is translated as CAWKLREGPSYGYTF.

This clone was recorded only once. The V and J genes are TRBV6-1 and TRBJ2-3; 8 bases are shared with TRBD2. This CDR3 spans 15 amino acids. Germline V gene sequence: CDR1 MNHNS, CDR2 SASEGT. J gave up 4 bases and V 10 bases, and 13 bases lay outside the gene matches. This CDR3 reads CATRPSGWGADTQYF. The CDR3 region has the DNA TGTGCCACCCGGCCTAGCGGGTGGGGCGCAGATACGCAGTATTTT.

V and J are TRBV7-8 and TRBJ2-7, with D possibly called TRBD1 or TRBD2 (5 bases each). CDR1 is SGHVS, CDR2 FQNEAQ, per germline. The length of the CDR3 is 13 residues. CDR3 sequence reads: CAVLGDLSYEQYF. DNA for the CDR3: TGTGCTGTACTGGGGGACCTCTCCTACGAGCAGTACTTC.

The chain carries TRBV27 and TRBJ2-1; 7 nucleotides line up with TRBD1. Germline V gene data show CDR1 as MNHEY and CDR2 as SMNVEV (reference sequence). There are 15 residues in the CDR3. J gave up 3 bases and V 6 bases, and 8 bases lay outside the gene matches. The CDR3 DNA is TGTGCCAGCAGGCTAACAGGGGAAATCTACAATGAGCAGTTCTTC. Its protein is CASRLTGEIYNEQFF.

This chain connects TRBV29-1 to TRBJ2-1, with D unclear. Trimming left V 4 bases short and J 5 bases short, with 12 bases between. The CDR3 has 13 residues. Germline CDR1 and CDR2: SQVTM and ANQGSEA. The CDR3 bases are TGCAGCGTTGTCTCGGGCCTAAACAATGAGCAGTTCTTC. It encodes CSVVSGLNNEQFF.

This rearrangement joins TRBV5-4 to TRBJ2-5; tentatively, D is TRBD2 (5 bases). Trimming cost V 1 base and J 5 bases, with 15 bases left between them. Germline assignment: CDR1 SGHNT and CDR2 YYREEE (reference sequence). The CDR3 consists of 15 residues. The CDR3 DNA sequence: TGTGCCAGCAGCTTGCAGGAGTCAAGAGGGGAGACCCAGTACTTC. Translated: CASSLQESRGETQYF.

The CDR3 loop reads CASSLRGRGTGVYEQYF. The CDR3 DNA follows: TGTGCCAGCAGTTTACGCGGTAGGGGGACAGGGGTCTACGAGCAGTACTTC. The chain links TRBV27 to TRBJ2-7, with TRBD1 matching over 10 bases. The CDR3 spans 17 residues. The V and J ends lost 2 bases and 3 bases, in that order; junction bases with no gene match: 10. Germline V gene data show CDR1 as MNHEY and CDR2 as SMNVEV (reference sequence).

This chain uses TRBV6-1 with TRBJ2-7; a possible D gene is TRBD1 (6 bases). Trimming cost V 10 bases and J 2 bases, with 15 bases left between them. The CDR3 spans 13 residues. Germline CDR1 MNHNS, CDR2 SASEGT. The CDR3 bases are TGTGCCACCTACAGGGTACCCGCCTACGAGCAGTACTTC. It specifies CATYRVPAYEQYF.

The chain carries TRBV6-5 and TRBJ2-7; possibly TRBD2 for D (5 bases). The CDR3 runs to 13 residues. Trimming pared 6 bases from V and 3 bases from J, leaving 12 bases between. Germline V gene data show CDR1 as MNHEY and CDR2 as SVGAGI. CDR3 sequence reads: CASSPPSSYEQYF. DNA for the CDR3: TGTGCCAGCAGCCCCCCTAGCAGCTACGAGCAGTACTTC.

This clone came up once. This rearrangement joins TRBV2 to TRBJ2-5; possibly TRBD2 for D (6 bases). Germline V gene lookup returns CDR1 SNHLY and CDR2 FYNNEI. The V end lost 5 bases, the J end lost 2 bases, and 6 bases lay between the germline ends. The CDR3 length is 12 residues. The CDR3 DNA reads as TGTGCCAGCAGTCTAGCGCAAGAGACCCAGTACTTC. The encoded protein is CASSLAQETQYF. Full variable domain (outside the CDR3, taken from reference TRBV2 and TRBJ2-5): EPEVTQTPSHQVTQMGQEVILRCVPISNHLYFYWYRQILGQKVEFLVSFYNNEISEKSEIFDDQFSVERPDGSNFTLKIRSTKLEDSAMYFCASSLAQETQYFGPGTRLLVL.

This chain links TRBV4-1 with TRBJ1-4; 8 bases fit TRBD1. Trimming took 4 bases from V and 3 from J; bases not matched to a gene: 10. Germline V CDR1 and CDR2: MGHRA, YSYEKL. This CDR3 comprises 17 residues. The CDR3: CASSRPPGGQANEKLFF. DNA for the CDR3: TGCGCCAGCAGCCGCCCACCCGGGGGACAGGCTAATGAAAAACTGTTTTTT.

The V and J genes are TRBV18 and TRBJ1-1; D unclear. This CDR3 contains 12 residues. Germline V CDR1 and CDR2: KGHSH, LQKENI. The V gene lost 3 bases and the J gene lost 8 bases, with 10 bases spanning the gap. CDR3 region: CASSPGLGEAFF. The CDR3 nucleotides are TGTGCCAGCTCACCTGGGTTGGGAGAAGCTTTCTTT. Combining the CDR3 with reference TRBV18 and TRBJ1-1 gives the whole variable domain NAGVMQNPRHLVRRRGQEARLRCSPMKGHSHVYWYRQLPEEGLKFMVYLQKENIIDESGMPKERFSAEFPKEGPSILRIQQVVRGDSAAYFCASSPGLGEAFFGQGTRLTVV.

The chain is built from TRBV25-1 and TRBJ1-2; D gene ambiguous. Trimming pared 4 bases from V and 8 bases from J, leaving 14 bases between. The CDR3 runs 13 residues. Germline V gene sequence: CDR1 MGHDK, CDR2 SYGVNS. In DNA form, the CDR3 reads TGTGCCAGCAGTGGACCGGACCGTGGAGGCTACACCTTC. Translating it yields CASSGPDRGGYTF.

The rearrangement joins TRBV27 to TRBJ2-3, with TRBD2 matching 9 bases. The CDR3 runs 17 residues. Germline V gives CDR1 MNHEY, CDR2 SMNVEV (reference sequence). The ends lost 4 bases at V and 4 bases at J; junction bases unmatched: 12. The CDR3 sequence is CASSYHVLAGEADTQYF. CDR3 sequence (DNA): TGTGCCAGCAGTTACCACGTCTTAGCGGGAGAGGCAGATACGCAGTATTTT.